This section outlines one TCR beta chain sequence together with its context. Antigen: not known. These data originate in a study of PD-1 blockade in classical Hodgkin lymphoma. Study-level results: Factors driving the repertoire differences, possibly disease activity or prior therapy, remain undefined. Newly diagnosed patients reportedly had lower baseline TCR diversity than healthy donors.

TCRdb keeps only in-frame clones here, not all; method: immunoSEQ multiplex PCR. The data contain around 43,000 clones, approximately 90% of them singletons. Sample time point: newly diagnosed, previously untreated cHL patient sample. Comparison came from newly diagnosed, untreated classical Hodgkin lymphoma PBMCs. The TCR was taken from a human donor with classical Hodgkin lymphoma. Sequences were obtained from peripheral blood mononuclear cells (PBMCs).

For the CDR3, the DNA is TGTGCCAGCAGCGGGAGAAGCGCCATGAACACTGAAGCTTTCTTT. Translated, it gives CASSGRSAMNTEAFF. V and J are TRBV7-2 and TRBJ1-1; D is uncertain. V was clipped by 5 bases and J by 0 bases, with 13 bases between them. CDR3 length equals 15 residues. From germline, CDR1 is SGHTA and CDR2 FQGNSA.